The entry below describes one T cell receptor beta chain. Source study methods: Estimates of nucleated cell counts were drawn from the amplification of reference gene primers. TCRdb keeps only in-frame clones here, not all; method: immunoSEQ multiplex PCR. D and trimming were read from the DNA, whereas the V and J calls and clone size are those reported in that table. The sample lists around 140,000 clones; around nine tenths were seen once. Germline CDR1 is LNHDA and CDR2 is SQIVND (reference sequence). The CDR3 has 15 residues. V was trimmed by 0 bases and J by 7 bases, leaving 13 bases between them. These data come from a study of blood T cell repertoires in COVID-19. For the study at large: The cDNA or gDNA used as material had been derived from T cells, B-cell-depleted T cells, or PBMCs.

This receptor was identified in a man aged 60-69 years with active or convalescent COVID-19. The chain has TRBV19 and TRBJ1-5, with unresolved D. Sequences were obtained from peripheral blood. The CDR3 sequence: CASSIDLTVLQPQHF. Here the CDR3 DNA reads TGTGCCAGTAGTATAGATCTTACGGTTCTCCAGCCCCAGCATTTT. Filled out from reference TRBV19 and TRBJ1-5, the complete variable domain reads DGGITQSPKYLFRKEGQNVTLSCEQNLNHDAMYWYRQDPGQGLRLIYYSQIVNDFQKGDIAEGYSVSREKKESFPLTVTSAQKNPTAFYLCASSIDLTVLQPQHFGDGTRLSIL.